This TCR beta chain was retrieved from a study of spatial heterogeneity in lung cancer. The V and J ends lost 0 bases and 6 bases respectively, with 12 bases between them. The CDR3 is 15 residues long. The germline CDR1 and CDR2 sequences are LGHNA and YSLEER. As to time point: sample taken at primary tumor resection. TCRdb analysed the 5' RACE reads with MiXCR anew, one entry per CDR3 protein. The sample lists around 7,800 distinct CDR3 sequences; about 8.3% were seen once. This clonotype was counted at least ten times. The chain is built from TRBV4-3 and TRBJ2-4, with D possibly being TRBD2 (6 bases). The sequence came from a male donor with early-stage non-small cell lung cancer. Sequencing used PBMCs, obtained at surgery. As DNA, the CDR3 is TGCGCCAGCAGCCAAGATAGGGGAGCGGGAAACATTCAGTACTTC. This translates into CASSQDRGAGNIQYF.